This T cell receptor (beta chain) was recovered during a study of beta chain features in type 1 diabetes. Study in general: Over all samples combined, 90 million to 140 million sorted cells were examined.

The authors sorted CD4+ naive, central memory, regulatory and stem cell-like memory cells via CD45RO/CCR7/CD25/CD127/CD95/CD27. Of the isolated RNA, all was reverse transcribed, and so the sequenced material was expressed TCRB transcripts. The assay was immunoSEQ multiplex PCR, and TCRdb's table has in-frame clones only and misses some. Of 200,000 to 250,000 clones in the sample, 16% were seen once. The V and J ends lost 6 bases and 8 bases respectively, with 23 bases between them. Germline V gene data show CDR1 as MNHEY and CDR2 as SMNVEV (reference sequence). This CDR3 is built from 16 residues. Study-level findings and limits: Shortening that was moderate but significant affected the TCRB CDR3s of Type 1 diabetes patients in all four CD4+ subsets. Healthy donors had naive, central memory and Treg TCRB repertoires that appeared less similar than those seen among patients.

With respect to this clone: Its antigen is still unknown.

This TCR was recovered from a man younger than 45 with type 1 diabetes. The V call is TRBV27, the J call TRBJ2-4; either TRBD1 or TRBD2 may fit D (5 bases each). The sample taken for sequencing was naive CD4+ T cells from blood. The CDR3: CASRGNAGGAADIQYF. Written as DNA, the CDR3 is TGTGCCAGCAGAGGAAACGCTGGGGGAGCGGCGGACATTCAGTACTTC.